This T cell receptor (beta chain) was captured in a study of blood T cell repertoires in COVID-19. CDR3 length equals 13 residues. The V end was cut by 11 bases, the J end by 1 base, with 15 bases between. Germline CDR1 reads MNHEY; CDR2 reads SVGAGI. The method was immunoSEQ multiplex PCR; TCRdb's version includes in-frame clones alone and lacks a portion of them. The sample includes some 130,000 clones, more than 75% of them seen just once. The receptor was isolated from a man aged 65 to 79 with active COVID-19. What was sequenced was peripheral blood. The chain combines TRBV6-5 with TRBJ2-7, with no clear D. This CDR3 reads CAVRHPVSYEQYF. CDR3 bases: TGTGCCGTGAGGCATCCGGTTTCCTACGAGCAGTACTTC.